This entry features one T cell receptor (beta chain) sequence. Its antigen is not identified. The data derive from a study of T cell responses to AZD1222 COVID-19 vaccine. Germline loops: CDR1 SNHLY, CDR2 FYNNEI. The CDR3 runs to 15 residues. The junction had 8 bases not matched to a gene; V was cut back by 4 bases and J by 6 bases. Profiled with immunoSEQ multiplex PCR; TCRdb holds only in-frame clones, not every one. The sample includes 150,000 to 200,000 clones, almost 95% seen only once; the top ten take around 9.3%. Study-wide results and caveats: Donors were mostly white British, more females; clonal diversity possibly underestimated. No day 14 peak samples; only post-peak repertoires were characterized.

This TCR derives from an adult in good health. The V call is TRBV2, the J call TRBJ1-2, with 10 bases lining up with TRBD1. This sample comprised peripheral blood, obtained on day 0 of AZD1222 vaccination. In DNA, the CDR3 is TGTGCCAGCAGTGGTCCTGACAGGGGGCCGAATGGCTACACCTTC. The encoded protein is CASSGPDRGPNGYTF.